This entry is about one TCR beta chain. Its target is unknown. TCRdb re-analysed the PCR reads in MiXCR, keeping a single row per CDR3 protein. The sample carries 250,000 to 400,000 distinct CDR3 sequences, around a fifth recorded once. Unmatched junction bases numbered 13, after V lost 3 bases and J lost 1 base. Germline CDR1 is LNHDA and CDR2 is SQIVND (reference sequence). The CDR3 has 18 amino acids. This specimen comes from a study of molecular identifiers for immune sequencing clone quantification. General observations from the study: Spiked TCR RNA from one Jurkat cell reportedly showed up when mixed among 800,000 to 1,000,000 naive cells. Highly expanded clone sizes could be underestimated through barcode sharing by identical TCR molecules.

CD8+CD4-CCR7+CD45RA+ sorting gave the naive CD8 T cells. The receptor was derived from a human donor in good health. Some libraries in this study had Jurkat cell RNA spiked in. What was sequenced was naive CD8+ T cells from blood, with Jurkat cell RNA spiked in. Documented subset: FACS-sorted CD8+CD4-CCR7+CD45RA+ naive T cells. This sequence joins TRBV19 and TRBJ1-1; 8 nucleotides align to TRBD1. The CDR3 is CASSMNDRGLITNTEAFF. The CDR3 nucleotides read TGTGCCAGTAGTATGAACGACAGGGGACTCATAACGAACACTGAAGCTTTCTTT.